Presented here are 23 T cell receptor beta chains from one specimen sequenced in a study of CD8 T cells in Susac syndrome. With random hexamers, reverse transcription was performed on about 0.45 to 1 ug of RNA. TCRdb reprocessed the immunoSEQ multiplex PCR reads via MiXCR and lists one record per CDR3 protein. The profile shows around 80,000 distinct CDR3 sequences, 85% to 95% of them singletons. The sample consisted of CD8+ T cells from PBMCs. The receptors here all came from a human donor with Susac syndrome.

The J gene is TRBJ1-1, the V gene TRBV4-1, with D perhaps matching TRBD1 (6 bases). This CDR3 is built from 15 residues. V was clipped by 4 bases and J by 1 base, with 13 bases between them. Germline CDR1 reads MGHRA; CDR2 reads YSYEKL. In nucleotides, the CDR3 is TGCGCCAGCAGCCTGCTCGACAGGCGGAACACTGAAGCTTTCTTT. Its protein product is CASSLLDRRNTEAFF.

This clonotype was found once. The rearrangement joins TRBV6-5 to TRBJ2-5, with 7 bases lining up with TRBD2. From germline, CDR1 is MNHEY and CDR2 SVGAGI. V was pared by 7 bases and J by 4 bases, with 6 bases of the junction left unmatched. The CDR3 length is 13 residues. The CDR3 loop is CASTGLAGETQYF. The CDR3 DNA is TGTGCCAGCACCGGGTTAGCGGGAGAGACCCAGTACTTC.

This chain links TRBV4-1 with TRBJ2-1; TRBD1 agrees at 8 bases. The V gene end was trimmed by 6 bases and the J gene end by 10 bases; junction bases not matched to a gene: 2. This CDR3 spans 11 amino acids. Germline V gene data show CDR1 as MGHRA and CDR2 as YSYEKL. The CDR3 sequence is CASRSGGEQFF. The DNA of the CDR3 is TGCGCCAGCAGATCAGGGGGCGAGCAGTTCTTC.

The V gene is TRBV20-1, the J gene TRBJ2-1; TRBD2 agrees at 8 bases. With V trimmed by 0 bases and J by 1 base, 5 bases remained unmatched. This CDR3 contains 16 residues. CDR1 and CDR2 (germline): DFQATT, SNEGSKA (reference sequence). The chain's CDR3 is CSARDARGGSYNEQFF. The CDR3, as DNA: TGCAGTGCTAGAGATGCTCGGGGGGGTTCCTACAATGAGCAGTTCTTC.

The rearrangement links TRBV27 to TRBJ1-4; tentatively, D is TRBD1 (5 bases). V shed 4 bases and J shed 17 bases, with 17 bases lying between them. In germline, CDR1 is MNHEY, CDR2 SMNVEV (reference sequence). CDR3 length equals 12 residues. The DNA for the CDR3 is TGTGCCAGCAGTTCCCCCCAGGGAGAGCGCTTTTTT. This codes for CASSSPQGERFF.

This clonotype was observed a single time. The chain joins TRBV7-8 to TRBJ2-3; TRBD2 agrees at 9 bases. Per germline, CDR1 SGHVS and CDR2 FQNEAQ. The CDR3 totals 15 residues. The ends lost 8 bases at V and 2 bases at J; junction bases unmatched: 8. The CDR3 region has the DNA TGTGCCAGCTCCTCTTTAGCGGGAGTCACAGATACGCAGTATTTT. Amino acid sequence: CASSSLAGVTDTQYF.

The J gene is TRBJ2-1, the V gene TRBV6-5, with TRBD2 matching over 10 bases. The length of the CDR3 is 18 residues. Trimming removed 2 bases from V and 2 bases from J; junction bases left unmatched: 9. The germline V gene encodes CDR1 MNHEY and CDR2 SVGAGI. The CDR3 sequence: CASSYHVEREGPYNEQFF. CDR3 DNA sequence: TGTGCCAGCAGTTACCATGTGGAGCGGGAGGGCCCCTACAATGAGCAGTTCTTC.

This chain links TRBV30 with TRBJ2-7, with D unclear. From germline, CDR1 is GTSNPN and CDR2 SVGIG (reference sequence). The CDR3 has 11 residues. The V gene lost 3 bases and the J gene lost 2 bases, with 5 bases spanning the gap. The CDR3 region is CAWRVTYEQYF. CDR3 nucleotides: TGTGCCTGGAGGGTAACCTACGAGCAGTACTTC.

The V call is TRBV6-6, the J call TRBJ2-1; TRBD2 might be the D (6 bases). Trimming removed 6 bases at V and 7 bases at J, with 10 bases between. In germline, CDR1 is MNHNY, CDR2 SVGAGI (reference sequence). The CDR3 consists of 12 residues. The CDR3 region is CASSQTRNEQFF. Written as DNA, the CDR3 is TGTGCCAGCAGCCAGACTAGGAATGAGCAGTTCTTC.

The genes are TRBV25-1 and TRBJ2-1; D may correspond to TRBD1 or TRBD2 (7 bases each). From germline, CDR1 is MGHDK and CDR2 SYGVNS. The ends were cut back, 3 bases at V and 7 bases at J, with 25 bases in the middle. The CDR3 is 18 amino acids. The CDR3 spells CASSDGAGGAVSLNEQFF. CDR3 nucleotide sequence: TGTGCCAGCAGTGATGGGGCAGGGGGGGCAGTATCCCTAAATGAGCAGTTCTTC.

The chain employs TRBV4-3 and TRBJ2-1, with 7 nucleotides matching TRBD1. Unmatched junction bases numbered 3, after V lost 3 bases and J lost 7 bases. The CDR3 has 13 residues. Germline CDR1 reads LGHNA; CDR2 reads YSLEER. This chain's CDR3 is CASSHRQGNEQFF. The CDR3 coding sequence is TGCGCCAGCAGCCATAGACAGGGTAATGAGCAGTTCTTC.

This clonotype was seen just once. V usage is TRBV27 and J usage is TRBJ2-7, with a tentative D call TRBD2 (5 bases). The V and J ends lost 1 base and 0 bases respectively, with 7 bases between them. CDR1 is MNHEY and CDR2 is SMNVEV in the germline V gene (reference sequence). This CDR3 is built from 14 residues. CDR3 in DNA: TGTGCCAGCAGTTTATTCGCGGGCTCCTACGAGCAGTACTTC. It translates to CASSLFAGSYEQYF.

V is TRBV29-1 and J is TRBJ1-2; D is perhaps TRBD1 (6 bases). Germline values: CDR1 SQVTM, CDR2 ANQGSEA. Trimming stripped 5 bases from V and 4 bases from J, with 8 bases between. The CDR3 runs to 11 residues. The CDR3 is CSVQGTYGYTF. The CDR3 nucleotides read TGCAGCGTTCAGGGGACCTATGGCTACACCTTC.

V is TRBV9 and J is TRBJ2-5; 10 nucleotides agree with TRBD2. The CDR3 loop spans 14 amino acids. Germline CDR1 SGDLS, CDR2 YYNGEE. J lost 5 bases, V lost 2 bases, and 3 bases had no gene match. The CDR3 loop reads CASSVSGGVETQYF. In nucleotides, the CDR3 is TGTGCCAGCAGCGTCAGCGGGGGGGTGGAGACCCAGTACTTC.

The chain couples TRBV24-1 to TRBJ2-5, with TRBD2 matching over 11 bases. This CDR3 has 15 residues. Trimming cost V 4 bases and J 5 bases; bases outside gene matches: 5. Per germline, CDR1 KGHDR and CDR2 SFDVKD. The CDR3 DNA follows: TGTGCCACCAGTGACCTGACTAGCGGGGAGGAGACCCAGTACTTC. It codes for CATSDLTSGEETQYF.

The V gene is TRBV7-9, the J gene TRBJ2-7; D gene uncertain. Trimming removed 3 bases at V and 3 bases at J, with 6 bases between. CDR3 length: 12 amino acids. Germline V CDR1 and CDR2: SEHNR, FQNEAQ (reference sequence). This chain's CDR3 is CASSLIVYEQYF. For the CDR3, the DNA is TGTGCCAGCAGCTTGATAGTCTACGAGCAGTACTTC.

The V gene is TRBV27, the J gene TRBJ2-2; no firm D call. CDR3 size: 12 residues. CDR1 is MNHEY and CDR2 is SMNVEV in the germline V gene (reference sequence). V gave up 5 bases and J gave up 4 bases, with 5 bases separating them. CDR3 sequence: CASSPPTGELFF. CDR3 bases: TGTGCCAGCAGTCCCCCCACCGGGGAGCTGTTTTTT.

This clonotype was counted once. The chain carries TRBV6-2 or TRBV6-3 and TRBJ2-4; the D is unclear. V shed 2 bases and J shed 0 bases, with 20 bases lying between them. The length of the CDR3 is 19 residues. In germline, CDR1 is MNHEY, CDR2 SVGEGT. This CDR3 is CASSYGRAEQFLAKNIQYF. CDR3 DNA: TGTGCCAGCAGTTACGGAAGGGCGGAGCAATTCCTAGCCAAAAACATTCAGTACTTC.

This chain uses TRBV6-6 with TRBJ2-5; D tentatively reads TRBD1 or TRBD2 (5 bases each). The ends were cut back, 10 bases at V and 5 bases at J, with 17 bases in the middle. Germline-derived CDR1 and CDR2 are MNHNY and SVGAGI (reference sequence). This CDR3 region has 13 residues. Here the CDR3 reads CAIRRDGPETQYF. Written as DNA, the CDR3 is TGTGCCATCAGACGGGACGGTCCTGAGACCCAGTACTTC.

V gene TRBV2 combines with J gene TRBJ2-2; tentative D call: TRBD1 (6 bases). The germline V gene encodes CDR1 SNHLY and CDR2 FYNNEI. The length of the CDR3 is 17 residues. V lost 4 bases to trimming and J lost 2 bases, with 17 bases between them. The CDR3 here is CASSVPKNRENTGELFF. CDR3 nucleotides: TGTGCCAGCAGTGTTCCTAAAAACAGGGAAAACACCGGGGAGCTGTTTTTT.

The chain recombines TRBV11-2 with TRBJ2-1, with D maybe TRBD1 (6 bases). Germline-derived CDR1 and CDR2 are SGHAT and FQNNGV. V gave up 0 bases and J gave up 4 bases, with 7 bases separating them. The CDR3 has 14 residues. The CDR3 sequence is CASSLDGTYNEQFF. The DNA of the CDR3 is TGTGCCAGCAGCTTAGACGGGACATACAATGAGCAGTTCTTC.

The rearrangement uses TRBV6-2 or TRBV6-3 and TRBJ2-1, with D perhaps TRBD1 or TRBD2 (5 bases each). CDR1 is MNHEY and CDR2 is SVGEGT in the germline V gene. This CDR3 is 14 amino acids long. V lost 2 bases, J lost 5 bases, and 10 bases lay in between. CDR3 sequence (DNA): TGTGCCAGCAGTTACCTTCCGGGGCACAATGAGCAGTTCTTC. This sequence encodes CASSYLPGHNEQFF.

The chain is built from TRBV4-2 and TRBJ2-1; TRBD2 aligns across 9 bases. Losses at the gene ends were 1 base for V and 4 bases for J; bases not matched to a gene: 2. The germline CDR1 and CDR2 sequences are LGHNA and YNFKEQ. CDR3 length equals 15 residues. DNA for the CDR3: TGTGCCAGCAGCCAAGGACTAGCGGATTACAATGAGCAGTTCTTC. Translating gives CASSQGLADYNEQFF.